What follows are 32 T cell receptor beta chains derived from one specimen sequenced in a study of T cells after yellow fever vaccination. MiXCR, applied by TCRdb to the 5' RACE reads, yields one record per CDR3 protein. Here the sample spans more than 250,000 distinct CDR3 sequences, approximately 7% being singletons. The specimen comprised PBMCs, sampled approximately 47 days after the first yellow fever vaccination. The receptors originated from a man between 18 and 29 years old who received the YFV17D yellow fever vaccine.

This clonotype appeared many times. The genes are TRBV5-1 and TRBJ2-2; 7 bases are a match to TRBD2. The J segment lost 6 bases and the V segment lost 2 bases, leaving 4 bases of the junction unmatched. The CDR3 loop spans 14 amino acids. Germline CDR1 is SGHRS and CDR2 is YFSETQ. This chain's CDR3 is CASSLSGRPGELFF. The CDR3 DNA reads TGCGCCAGCAGCTTATCCGGGAGGCCCGGGGAGCTGTTTTTT.

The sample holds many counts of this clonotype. CDR3 sequence reads: CASSLEGTSGRNINTQYF. As DNA, the CDR3 is TGTGCCAGCAGCTTAGAAGGGACTAGCGGGAGGAACATTAATACGCAGTATTTT. J is TRBJ2-3 and V is TRBV11-2, with 15 bases fitting TRBD2. Germline CDR1 SGHAT, CDR2 FQNNGV. This CDR3 comprises 18 residues. The V segment lost 0 bases and the J segment 7 bases; nucleotides outside the gene matches: 8.

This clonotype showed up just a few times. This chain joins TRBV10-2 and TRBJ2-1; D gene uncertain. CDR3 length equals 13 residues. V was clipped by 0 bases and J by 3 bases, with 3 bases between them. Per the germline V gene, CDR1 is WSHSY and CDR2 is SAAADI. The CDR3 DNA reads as TGCGCCAGCAGTGAGTCGGGCTACAATGAGCAGTTCTTC. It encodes CASSESGYNEQFF.

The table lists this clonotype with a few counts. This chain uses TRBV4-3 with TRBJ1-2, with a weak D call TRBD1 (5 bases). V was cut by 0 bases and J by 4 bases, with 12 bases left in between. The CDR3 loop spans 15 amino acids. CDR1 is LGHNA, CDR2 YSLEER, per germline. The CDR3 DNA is TGCGCCAGCAGCCAAGAGGAAGGGGTACTCTATGGCTACACCTTC. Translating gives CASSQEEGVLYGYTF.

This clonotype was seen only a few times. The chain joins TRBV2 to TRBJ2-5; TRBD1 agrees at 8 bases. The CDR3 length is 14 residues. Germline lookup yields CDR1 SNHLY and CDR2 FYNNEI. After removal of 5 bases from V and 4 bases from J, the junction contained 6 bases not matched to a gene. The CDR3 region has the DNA TGTGCCAGCAGTTCTGGGACAGGAACAGAGACCCAGTACTTC. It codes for CASSSGTGTETQYF.

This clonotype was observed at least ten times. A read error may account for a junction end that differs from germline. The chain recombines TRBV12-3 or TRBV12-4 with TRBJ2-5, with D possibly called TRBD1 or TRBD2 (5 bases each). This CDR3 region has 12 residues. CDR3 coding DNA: TGTGCCAGCAGCCGGGACCAAGGGACCCAGTACTTC. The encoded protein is CASSRDQGTQYF.

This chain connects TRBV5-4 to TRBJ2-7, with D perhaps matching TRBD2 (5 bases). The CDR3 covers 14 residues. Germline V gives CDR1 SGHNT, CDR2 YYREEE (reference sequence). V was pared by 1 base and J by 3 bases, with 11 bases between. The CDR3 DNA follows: TGTGCCAGCAGCTTGTGGGGAGAAGGCTACGAGCAGTACTTC. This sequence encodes CASSLWGEGYEQYF.

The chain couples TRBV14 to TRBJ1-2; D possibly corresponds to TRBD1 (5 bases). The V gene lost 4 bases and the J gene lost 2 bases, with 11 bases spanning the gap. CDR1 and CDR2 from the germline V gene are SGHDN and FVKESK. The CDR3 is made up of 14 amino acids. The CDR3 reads CASSPSGGNYGYTF. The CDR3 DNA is TGTGCCAGCAGCCCCTCTGGGGGGAACTATGGCTACACCTTC.

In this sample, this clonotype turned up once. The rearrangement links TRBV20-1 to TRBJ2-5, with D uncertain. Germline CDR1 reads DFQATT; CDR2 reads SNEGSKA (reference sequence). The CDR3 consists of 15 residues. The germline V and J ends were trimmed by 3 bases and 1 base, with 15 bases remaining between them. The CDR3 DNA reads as TGCAGTGCTAGCGGACCAACCTCCCTCCAAGAGACCCAGTACTTC. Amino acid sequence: CSASGPTSLQETQYF.

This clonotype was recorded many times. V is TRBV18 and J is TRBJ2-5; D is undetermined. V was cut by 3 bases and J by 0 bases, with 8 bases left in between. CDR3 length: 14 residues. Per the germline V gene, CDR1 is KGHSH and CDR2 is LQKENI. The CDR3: CASSPRVNQETQYF. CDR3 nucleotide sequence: TGTGCCAGCTCACCTCGGGTAAACCAAGAGACCCAGTACTTC.

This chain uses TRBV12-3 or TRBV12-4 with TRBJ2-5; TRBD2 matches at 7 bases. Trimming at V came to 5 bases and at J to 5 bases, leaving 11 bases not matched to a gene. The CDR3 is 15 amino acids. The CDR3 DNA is TGTGCCAGCAGTCCACAGGCGGGGGTGAGGGAGACCCAGTACTTC. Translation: CASSPQAGVRETQYF.

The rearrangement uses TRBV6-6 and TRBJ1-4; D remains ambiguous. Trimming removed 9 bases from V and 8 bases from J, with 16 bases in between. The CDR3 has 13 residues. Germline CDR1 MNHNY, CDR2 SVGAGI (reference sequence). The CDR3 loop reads CASRRAVSEKLFF. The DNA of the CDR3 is TGTGCCAGTCGCCGGGCAGTTTCGGAAAAACTGTTTTTT.

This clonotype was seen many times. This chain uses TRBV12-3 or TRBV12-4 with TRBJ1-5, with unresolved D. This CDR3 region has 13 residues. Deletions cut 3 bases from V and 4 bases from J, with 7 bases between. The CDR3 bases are TGTGCCAGCAGTTTCGCTAGGAATCAGCCCCAGCATTTT. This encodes CASSFARNQPQHF.

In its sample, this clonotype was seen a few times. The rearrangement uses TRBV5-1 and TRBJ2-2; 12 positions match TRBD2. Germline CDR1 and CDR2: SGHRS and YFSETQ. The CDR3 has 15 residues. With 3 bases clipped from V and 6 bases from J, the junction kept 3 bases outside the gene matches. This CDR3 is CASSSSGGAPGELFF. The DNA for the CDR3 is TGCGCCAGCAGCTCTAGCGGGGGGGCCCCCGGGGAGCTGTTTTTT.

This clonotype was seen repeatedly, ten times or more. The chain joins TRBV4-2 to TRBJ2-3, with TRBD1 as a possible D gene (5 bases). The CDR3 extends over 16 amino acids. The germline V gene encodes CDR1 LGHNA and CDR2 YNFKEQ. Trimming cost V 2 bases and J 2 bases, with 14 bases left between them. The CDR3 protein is CASSQKGMTDTDTQYF. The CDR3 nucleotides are TGTGCCAGCAGCCAAAAGGGAATGACAGACACAGATACGCAGTATTTT.

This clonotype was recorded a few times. The CDR3 coding sequence is TGTGCCACCAGTGCGGACCGGGACAGGACTTACGAGCAGTACGTC. It translates to CATSADRDRTYEQYV. The chain combines TRBV24-1 with TRBJ2-7, with 8 bases fitting TRBD1. The CDR3 totals 15 residues. V lost 5 bases, J lost 4 bases, and 9 bases stayed unmatched. CDR1 KGHDR and CDR2 SFDVKD come from the germline V gene.

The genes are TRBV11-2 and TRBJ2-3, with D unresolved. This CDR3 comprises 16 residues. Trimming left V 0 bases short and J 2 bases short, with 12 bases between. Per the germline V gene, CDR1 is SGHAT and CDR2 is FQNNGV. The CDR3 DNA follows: TGTGCCAGCAGCTTAGATTGGTTCTCCGCCACAGATACGCAGTATTTT. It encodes CASSLDWFSATDTQYF.

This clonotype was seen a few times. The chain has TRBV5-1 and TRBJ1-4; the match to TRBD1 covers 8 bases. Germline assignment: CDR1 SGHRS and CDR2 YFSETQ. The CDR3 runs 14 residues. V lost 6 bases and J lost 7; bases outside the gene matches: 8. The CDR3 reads CASTAGQGGEKLFF. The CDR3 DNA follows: TGCGCCAGCACCGCTGGACAGGGAGGTGAAAAACTGTTTTTT.

As DNA, the CDR3 is TGTGCCAGCAGTTACTCGATGCCCGGCACAGATACGCAGTATTTT. Protein sequence: CASSYSMPGTDTQYF. The rearrangement joins TRBV6-5 to TRBJ2-3; no clear D. Between the trimmed V and J ends, which lost 0 bases and 1 base, there was a span of 8 bases. The germline gives CDR1 MNHEY, CDR2 SVGAGI. There are 15 residues in the CDR3.

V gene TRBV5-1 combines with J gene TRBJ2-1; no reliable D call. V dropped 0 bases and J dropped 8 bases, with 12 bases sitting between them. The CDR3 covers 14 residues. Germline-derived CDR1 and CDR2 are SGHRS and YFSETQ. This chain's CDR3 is CASSLEWLVDEQFF. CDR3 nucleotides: TGCGCCAGCAGCTTGGAGTGGCTAGTCGATGAGCAGTTCTTC.

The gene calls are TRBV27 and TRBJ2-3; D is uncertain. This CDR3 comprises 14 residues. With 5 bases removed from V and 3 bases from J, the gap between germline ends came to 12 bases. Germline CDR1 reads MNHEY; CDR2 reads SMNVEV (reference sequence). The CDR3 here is CASSTLLETDTQYF. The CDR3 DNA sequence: TGTGCCAGCAGTACCCTGCTAGAAACAGATACGCAGTATTTT.

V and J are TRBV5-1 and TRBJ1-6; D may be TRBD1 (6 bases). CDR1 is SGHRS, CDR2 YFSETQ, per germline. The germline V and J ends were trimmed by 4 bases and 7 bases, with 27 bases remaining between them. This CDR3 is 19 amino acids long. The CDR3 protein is CASSPNPTSVGARNSPLHF. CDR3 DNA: TGCGCCAGCAGCCCCAACCCCACGTCCGTGGGGGCGCGAAATTCACCCCTCCACTTT.

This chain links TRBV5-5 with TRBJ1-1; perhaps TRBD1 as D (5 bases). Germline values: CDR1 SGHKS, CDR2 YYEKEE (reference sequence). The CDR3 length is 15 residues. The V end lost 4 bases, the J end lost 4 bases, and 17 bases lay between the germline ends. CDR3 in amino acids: CASSPEPSGLTEAFF. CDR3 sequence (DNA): TGTGCCAGCAGCCCCGAGCCATCAGGGCTCACTGAAGCTTTCTTT.

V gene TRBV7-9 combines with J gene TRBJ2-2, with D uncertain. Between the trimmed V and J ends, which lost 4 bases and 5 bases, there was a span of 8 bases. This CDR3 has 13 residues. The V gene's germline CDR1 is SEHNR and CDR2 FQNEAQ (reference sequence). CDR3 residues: CASSSWETGELFF. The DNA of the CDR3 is TGTGCCAGCAGCTCTTGGGAAACCGGGGAGCTGTTTTTT.

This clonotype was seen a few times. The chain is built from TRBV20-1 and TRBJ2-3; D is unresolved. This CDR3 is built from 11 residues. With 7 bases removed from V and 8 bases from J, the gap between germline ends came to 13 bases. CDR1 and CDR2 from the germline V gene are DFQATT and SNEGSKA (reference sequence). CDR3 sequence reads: CSVKPAATQYF. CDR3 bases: TGCAGTGTTAAACCCGCGGCTACGCAGTATTTT.

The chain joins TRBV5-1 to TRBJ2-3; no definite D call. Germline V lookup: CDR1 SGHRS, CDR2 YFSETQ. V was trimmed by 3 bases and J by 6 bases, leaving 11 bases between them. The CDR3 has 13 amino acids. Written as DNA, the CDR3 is TGCGCCAGCAGCTCCATCGGTCGCGATACGCAGTATTTT. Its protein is CASSSIGRDTQYF. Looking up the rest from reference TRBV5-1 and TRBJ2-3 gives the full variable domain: KAGVTQTPRYLIKTRGQQVTLSCSPISGHRSVSWYQQTPGQGLQFLFEYFSETQRNKGNFPGRFSGRQFSNSRSEMNVSTLELGDSALYLCASSSIGRDTQYFGPGTRLTVL.

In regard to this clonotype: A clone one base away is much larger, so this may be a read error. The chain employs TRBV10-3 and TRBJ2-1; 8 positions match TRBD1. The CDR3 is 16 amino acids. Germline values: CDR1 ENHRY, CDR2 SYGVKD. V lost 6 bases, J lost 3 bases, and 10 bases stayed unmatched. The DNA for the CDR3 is TGTGCCATCAGGGATGGACAGGGCCTAATCTACAATGAGCAGTTCTTC. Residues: CAIRDGQGLIYNEQFF.

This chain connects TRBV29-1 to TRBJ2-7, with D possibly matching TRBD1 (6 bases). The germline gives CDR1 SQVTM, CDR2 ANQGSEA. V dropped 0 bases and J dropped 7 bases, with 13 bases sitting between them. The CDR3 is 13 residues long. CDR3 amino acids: CSVEDLQGWEQYF. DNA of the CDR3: TGCAGCGTTGAAGATCTACAGGGCTGGGAGCAGTACTTC.

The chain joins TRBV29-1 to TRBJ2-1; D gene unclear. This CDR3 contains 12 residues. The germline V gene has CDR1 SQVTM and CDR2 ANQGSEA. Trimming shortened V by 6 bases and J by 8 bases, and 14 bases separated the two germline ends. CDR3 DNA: TGCAGCGTGCTGGTAGCTGAGGATGAGCAGTTCTTC. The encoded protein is CSVLVAEDEQFF.

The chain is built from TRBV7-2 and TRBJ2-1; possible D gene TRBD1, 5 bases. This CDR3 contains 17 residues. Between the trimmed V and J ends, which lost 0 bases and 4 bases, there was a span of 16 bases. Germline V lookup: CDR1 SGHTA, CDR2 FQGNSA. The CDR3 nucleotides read TGTGCCAGCAGCTTAGCGCTAGGGGTACAGCCGTACAATGAGCAGTTCTTC. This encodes CASSLALGVQPYNEQFF.

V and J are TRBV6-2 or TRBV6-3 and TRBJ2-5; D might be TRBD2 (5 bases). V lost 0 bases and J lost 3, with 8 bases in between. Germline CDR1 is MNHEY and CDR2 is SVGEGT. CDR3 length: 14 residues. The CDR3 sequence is CASSYSSGKETQYF. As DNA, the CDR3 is TGTGCCAGCAGTTACTCGTCCGGGAAAGAGACCCAGTACTTC.

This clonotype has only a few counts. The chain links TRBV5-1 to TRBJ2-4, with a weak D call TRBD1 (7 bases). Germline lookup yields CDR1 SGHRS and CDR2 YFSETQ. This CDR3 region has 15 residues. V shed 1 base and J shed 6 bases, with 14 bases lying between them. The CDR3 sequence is CASSLSHRGGNIQYF. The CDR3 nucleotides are TGCGCCAGCAGCTTGAGTCACAGGGGAGGAAACATTCAGTACTTC.